This is a list of T cell receptor beta chains from one sample in a study of blood T cell repertoires in COVID-19. The data were produced by immunoSEQ multiplex PCR, yet TCRdb's version contains in-frame clones alone and is incomplete. Of a few hundred thousand clones listed, about 91% were seen once; the top ten hold approximately 5%. Material: peripheral blood. Receptors were obtained from a woman aged 40 to 50 who had recovered from COVID-19. The CDR3 runs from the conserved cysteine through the conserved F or W. The D gene is left open where the match is weak. Only part of the rows carry a size: once, few, many, or a class if the clone is expanded.

j_gene: TRBJ1-2
v_gene: TRBV30
d_gene: TRBD1
abundance: NA
CDR3nt: TGTGCCTGGAGTCTGACAGGGGAGGGCTACACCTTC
CDR3aa: CAWSLTGEGYTF

j_gene: TRBJ1-2
v_gene: TRBV4-3
d_gene: NA
abundance: few
CDR3nt: TGCGCCAGCAGCCAAGTCGGATGGACTCAACACCCTTATGGCTACACCTTC
CDR3aa: CASSQVGWTQHPYGYTF

j_gene: TRBJ2-1
v_gene: TRBV19
d_gene: TRBD2
abundance: NA
CDR3nt: TGTGCCAGTACACTGACTAGCGGGAGCTACAATGAGCAGTTCTTC
CDR3aa: CASTLTSGSYNEQFF

j_gene: TRBJ2-3
v_gene: TRBV6-1
d_gene: NA
abundance: NA
CDR3nt: TGTGCCAGCAGTGAAGGGGCAGGGTCGACAGATACGCAGTATTTT
CDR3aa: CASSEGAGSTDTQYF

j_gene: TRBJ2-1
v_gene: TRBV6-2/TRBV6-3
d_gene: NA
abundance: NA
CDR3nt: TGTGCCAGCAGTTCCCCAAGAACGAGCTCCTACAATGAGCAGTTCTTC
CDR3aa: CASSSPRTSSYNEQFF

j_gene: TRBJ1-6
v_gene: TRBV27
d_gene: NA
abundance: NA
CDR3nt: TGTGCCAGCAGTCATGAGGACAGATATAATTCACCCCTCCACTTT
CDR3aa: CASSHEDRYNSPLHF

j_gene: TRBJ1-2
v_gene: TRBV10-3
d_gene: NA
abundance: NA
CDR3nt: TGTGCCATCAGTGTAGCAGGGAACTATGGCTACACCTTC
CDR3aa: CAISVAGNYGYTF

j_gene: TRBJ2-7
v_gene: TRBV5-5
d_gene: NA
abundance: NA
CDR3nt: TGTGCCAGCAGCTTGGAAGGGGTAGGGAAGCAGTACTTC
CDR3aa: CASSLEGVGKQYF

j_gene: TRBJ1-2
v_gene: TRBV27
d_gene: NA
abundance: NA
CDR3nt: TGTGCCAGCAGTTTATCGGGGGGGCGCGTAGGCTATGGCTACACCTTC
CDR3aa: CASSLSGGRVGYGYTF

j_gene: TRBJ2-5
v_gene: TRBV5-1
d_gene: TRBD2
abundance: NA
CDR3nt: TGCGCCAGCAGCTCGGAACTCACTCTGCGGGAGGAGGAGACCCAGTACTTC
CDR3aa: CASSSELTLREEETQYF

j_gene: TRBJ2-5
v_gene: TRBV5-6
d_gene: TRBD2
abundance: NA
CDR3nt: TGTGCCAGCAGCGAGGTAGCGGGAGATGAGACCCAGTACTTC
CDR3aa: CASSEVAGDETQYF

j_gene: TRBJ2-1
v_gene: TRBV6-1
d_gene: NA
abundance: NA
CDR3nt: TGTGCCAGCAGTGAATCCCCGGGGATGGTCGATGAGCAGTTCTTC
CDR3aa: CASSESPGMVDEQFF

j_gene: TRBJ2-7
v_gene: TRBV3-1/TRBV3-2
d_gene: NA
abundance: NA
CDR3nt: TGTGCCAGCAGCCAAATATATTACGAGCAGTACTTC
CDR3aa: CASSQIYYEQYF

j_gene: TRBJ2-7
v_gene: TRBV13
d_gene: TRBD1
abundance: NA
CDR3nt: TGTGCCAGCAGCCCCCCCGGGACAGGGGGCTACGAGCAGTACTTC
CDR3aa: CASSPPGTGGYEQYF

j_gene: TRBJ2-5
v_gene: TRBV18
d_gene: TRBD1
abundance: NA
CDR3nt: TGTGCCAGCTCACCAATAAAACAGGGGGCCGCTCAAGAGACCCAGTACTTC
CDR3aa: CASSPIKQGAAQETQYF

j_gene: TRBJ1-2
v_gene: TRBV28
d_gene: TRBD1
abundance: NA
CDR3nt: TGTGCCAGCAGAGGGGACAGGGGTGGCTACACCTTC
CDR3aa: CASRGDRGGYTF

j_gene: TRBJ1-1
v_gene: TRBV19
d_gene: TRBD1
abundance: NA
CDR3nt: TGTGCCAGTAGTGCGAGACAGGGCGGCGCCACTGAAGCTTTCTTT
CDR3aa: CASSARQGGATEAFF

j_gene: TRBJ2-7
v_gene: TRBV2
d_gene: TRBD1
abundance: NA
CDR3nt: TGTGCCAGCAGTTCATGGACAGGCGACGGGCACGAGCAGTACTTC
CDR3aa: CASSSWTGDGHEQYF

j_gene: TRBJ1-1
v_gene: TRBV12-5
d_gene: NA
abundance: NA
CDR3nt: TGTGCTAGTGGTTCGGAAGACGGGGAAGCTTTCTTT
CDR3aa: CASGSEDGEAFF

j_gene: TRBJ1-2
v_gene: TRBV2
d_gene: NA
abundance: NA
CDR3nt: TGTGCCAGCAGTGAAGCTGGCCAGGGGTATGGCTACACCTTC
CDR3aa: CASSEAGQGYGYTF

j_gene: TRBJ2-2
v_gene: TRBV7-6
d_gene: TRBD2
abundance: NA
CDR3nt: TGTGCCAGCAGCTTCGGACTAGCGGGGGGCGCGCCCCACACCGGGGAGCTGTTTTTT
CDR3aa: CASSFGLAGGAPHTGELFF

j_gene: TRBJ2-7
v_gene: TRBV2
d_gene: NA
abundance: NA
CDR3nt: TGTGCCAGCAGGGCAAACGACTACGAGCAGTACTTC
CDR3aa: CASRANDYEQYF

j_gene: TRBJ2-2
v_gene: TRBV5-5
d_gene: NA
abundance: NA
CDR3nt: TGTGCCAGCAGCTTGGCGGTTGGACAGTACTCCGGGGAGCTGTTTTTT
CDR3aa: CASSLAVGQYSGELFF

j_gene: TRBJ1-1
v_gene: TRBV7-9
d_gene: NA
abundance: NA
CDR3nt: TGTGCCAGCAGCCCGGTCGGGAACACTGAAGCTTTCTTT
CDR3aa: CASSPVGNTEAFF

j_gene: TRBJ2-3
v_gene: TRBV5-1
d_gene: TRBD2
abundance: NA
CDR3nt: TGCGCCAGCAGCCCGCGACTAGCGGGTGCTAGCACAGATACGCAGTATTTT
CDR3aa: CASSPRLAGASTDTQYF

j_gene: TRBJ1-1
v_gene: TRBV12-3/TRBV12-4
d_gene: NA
abundance: NA
CDR3nt: TGTGCCAGTCTGACAGGTTACACTGAAGCTTTCTTT
CDR3aa: CASLTGYTEAFF

j_gene: TRBJ2-6
v_gene: TRBV28
d_gene: TRBD1
abundance: NA
CDR3nt: TGTGCCAGCAGTCGGGACAGCTCTGGGGCCAACGTCCTGACTTTC
CDR3aa: CASSRDSSGANVLTF

j_gene: TRBJ2-7
v_gene: TRBV5-1
d_gene: TRBD1
abundance: NA
CDR3nt: TGCGCCAGCAGCGACCCCGGGACAGTTTCCTACGAGCAGTACTTC
CDR3aa: CASSDPGTVSYEQYF

j_gene: TRBJ2-3
v_gene: TRBV7-3
d_gene: NA
abundance: NA
CDR3nt: TGTGCCAGCAGTCAGGGCAACACAGATACGCAGTATTTT
CDR3aa: CASSQGNTDTQYF

j_gene: TRBJ2-5
v_gene: TRBV5-4
d_gene: TRBD2
abundance: NA
CDR3nt: TGTGCCAGCAGCTTAGACACTAGCGGGGGGGCTCAGGAGACCCAGTACTTC
CDR3aa: CASSLDTSGGAQETQYF

j_gene: TRBJ2-5
v_gene: TRBV5-6
d_gene: NA
abundance: NA
CDR3nt: TGTGCCAGCAGCTTGGGCCCCAGGGTTTCGCGGGGAGAGACCCAGTACTTC
CDR3aa: CASSLGPRVSRGETQYF

j_gene: TRBJ1-1
v_gene: TRBV29-1
d_gene: NA
abundance: NA
CDR3nt: TGCAGCGTTGAACTAGTGAACACTGAAGCTTTCTTT
CDR3aa: CSVELVNTEAFF

j_gene: TRBJ1-4
v_gene: TRBV29-1
d_gene: NA
abundance: NA
CDR3nt: TGCAGCGTCAGGCCGAATGAAAAACTGTTTTTT
CDR3aa: CSVRPNEKLFF

j_gene: TRBJ2-1
v_gene: TRBV28
d_gene: TRBD1
abundance: NA
CDR3nt: TGTGCCAGCAGTTTCTCCCCCGGGGACAGCCCCTACAATGAGCAGTTCTTC
CDR3aa: CASSFSPGDSPYNEQFF

j_gene: TRBJ1-2
v_gene: TRBV7-9
d_gene: NA
abundance: NA
CDR3nt: TGTGCCAGCAGCTTAAGACCAGGATTCGCCCATGGCTACACCTTC
CDR3aa: CASSLRPGFAHGYTF

j_gene: TRBJ2-2
v_gene: TRBV2
d_gene: TRBD1
abundance: NA
CDR3nt: TGTGCCAGCAGCACAGGGGCCCCGAACACCGGGGAGCTGTTTTTT
CDR3aa: CASSTGAPNTGELFF

j_gene: TRBJ2-5
v_gene: TRBV3-1/TRBV3-2
d_gene: TRBD2
abundance: NA
CDR3nt: TGTGCCAGCAGCCTACGACTAGCGGGGGACTTCCAAGAGACCCAGTACTTC
CDR3aa: CASSLRLAGDFQETQYF

j_gene: TRBJ2-3
v_gene: TRBV7-3
d_gene: TRBD2
abundance: few
CDR3nt: TGTGCCAGCAGCTCAGTAGCGGGGACCACAGATACGCAGTATTTT
CDR3aa: CASSSVAGTTDTQYF

j_gene: TRBJ1-2
v_gene: TRBV30
d_gene: NA
abundance: NA
CDR3nt: TGTGCCTGGAGTGGGCAGGAGGGGATCTATGGCTACACCTTC
CDR3aa: CAWSGQEGIYGYTF

j_gene: TRBJ2-1
v_gene: TRBV9
d_gene: TRBD2
abundance: NA
CDR3nt: TGTGCCAGCAGCGAGACTAGCGGGGGTCCAAAACAGTTCTTC
CDR3aa: CASSETSGGPKQFF

j_gene: TRBJ1-3
v_gene: TRBV6-5
d_gene: NA
abundance: once
CDR3nt: TGTGCCAGCAAAGACAGTGCGTGGAACACCATATATTTT
CDR3aa: CASKDSAWNTIYF

j_gene: TRBJ2-1
v_gene: TRBV5-6
d_gene: NA
abundance: NA
CDR3nt: TGTGCCAGCAGCCGACTAGGGGTCGAGCAGTTCTTC
CDR3aa: CASSRLGVEQFF

j_gene: TRBJ2-5
v_gene: TRBV6-5
d_gene: TRBD1
abundance: NA
CDR3nt: TGTGCCAGCAGTTACTCGACAGGGGGTCGGGAGACCCAGTACTTC
CDR3aa: CASSYSTGGRETQYF

j_gene: TRBJ2-3
v_gene: TRBV3-1/TRBV3-2
d_gene: TRBD2
abundance: NA
CDR3nt: TGTGCCAGCAGCCAAGATTCGGGGGGAGGCGGAGATACGCAGTATTTT
CDR3aa: CASSQDSGGGGDTQYF

j_gene: TRBJ2-2
v_gene: TRBV10-3
d_gene: TRBD2
abundance: NA
CDR3nt: TGTGCCATCGCGACTAGCGGGGCGGCCGGGGAGCTGTTTTTT
CDR3aa: CAIATSGAAGELFF

j_gene: TRBJ2-5
v_gene: TRBV2
d_gene: NA
abundance: NA
CDR3nt: TGTGCCAGCAGTAAGGGGTCCATCCAAGAGACCCAGTACTTC
CDR3aa: CASSKGSIQETQYF

j_gene: TRBJ2-2
v_gene: TRBV18
d_gene: TRBD2
abundance: NA
CDR3nt: TGTGCCAGCTCACCGGGACTAGCGGGGACCGGGGAGCTGTTTTTT
CDR3aa: CASSPGLAGTGELFF

j_gene: TRBJ2-2
v_gene: TRBV4-1
d_gene: TRBD2
abundance: NA
CDR3nt: TGCGCCAGCAGCCAAGAAGGTCCGCCTAGCGGGGGAGCCACCGGGGAGCTGTTTTTT
CDR3aa: CASSQEGPPSGGATGELFF

j_gene: TRBJ1-6
v_gene: TRBV19
d_gene: NA
abundance: NA
CDR3nt: TGTGCCAGTACCCAAGGGGCACAGTCCTATTCACCCCTCCACTTT
CDR3aa: CASTQGAQSYSPLHF

j_gene: TRBJ1-2
v_gene: TRBV4-1
d_gene: TRBD1
abundance: NA
CDR3nt: TGCGCCAGCAGCCAAGAATTCCAGGGGGCCGCCGACTATGGCTACACCTTC
CDR3aa: CASSQEFQGAADYGYTF

j_gene: TRBJ2-7
v_gene: TRBV6-5
d_gene: TRBD2
abundance: NA
CDR3nt: TGTGCCAGCAGAAGCGGGACTCGCTCCTACGAGCAGTACTTC
CDR3aa: CASRSGTRSYEQYF

j_gene: TRBJ1-2
v_gene: TRBV6-5
d_gene: NA
abundance: NA
CDR3nt: TGTGCCAGCAGTTACTTAGCTAACTATGGCTACACCTTC
CDR3aa: CASSYLANYGYTF

j_gene: TRBJ1-5
v_gene: TRBV28
d_gene: NA
abundance: NA
CDR3nt: TGTGCCAGCAGTCTGTACGGACTTCAAAGCAATCAGCCCCAGCATTTT
CDR3aa: CASSLYGLQSNQPQHF

j_gene: TRBJ1-5
v_gene: TRBV5-1
d_gene: NA
abundance: NA
CDR3nt: TGCGCCAGCAGCGTAGGACATCAACCAGGACAGCCCCAGCATTTT
CDR3aa: CASSVGHQPGQPQHF

j_gene: TRBJ2-5
v_gene: TRBV7-2
d_gene: NA
abundance: NA
CDR3nt: TGTGCCAGCAGCTTTCTGAGCGGAAACCAAGAGACCCAGTACTTC
CDR3aa: CASSFLSGNQETQYF

j_gene: TRBJ2-2
v_gene: TRBV9
d_gene: NA
abundance: NA
CDR3nt: TGTGCCAGCAGCGCTCGTGGAACATCGGGCACCGGGGAGCTGTTTTTT
CDR3aa: CASSARGTSGTGELFF

j_gene: TRBJ1-4
v_gene: TRBV7-2
d_gene: NA
abundance: NA
CDR3nt: TGTGCCAGCAGCCCGGGGGGACAAGGAGACGAAAAACTGTTTTTT
CDR3aa: CASSPGGQGDEKLFF

j_gene: TRBJ2-5
v_gene: TRBV24-1
d_gene: NA
abundance: NA
CDR3nt: TGTGCCACCAGTGTTGACTATCAAGAGACCCAGTACTTC
CDR3aa: CATSVDYQETQYF

j_gene: TRBJ2-7
v_gene: TRBV7-9
d_gene: NA
abundance: few
CDR3nt: TGTGCCAGCAGCTCGCCTTCTGGGAAAGGGAGATTCTACGAGCAGTACTTC
CDR3aa: CASSSPSGKGRFYEQYF